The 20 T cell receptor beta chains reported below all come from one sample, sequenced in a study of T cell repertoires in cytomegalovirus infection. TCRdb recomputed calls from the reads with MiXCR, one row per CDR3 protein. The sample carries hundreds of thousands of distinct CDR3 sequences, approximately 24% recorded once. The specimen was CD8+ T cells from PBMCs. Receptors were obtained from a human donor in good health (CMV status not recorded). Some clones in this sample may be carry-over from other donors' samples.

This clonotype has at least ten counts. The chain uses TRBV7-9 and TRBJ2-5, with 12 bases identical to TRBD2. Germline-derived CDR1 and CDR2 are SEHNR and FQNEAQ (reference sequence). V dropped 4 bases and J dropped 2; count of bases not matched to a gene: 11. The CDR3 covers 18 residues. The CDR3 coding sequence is TGTGCCAGCAGCTCCGGTACTAGCGGGGGGTCCAGACAAGAGACCCAGTACTTC. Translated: CASSSGTSGGSRQETQYF.

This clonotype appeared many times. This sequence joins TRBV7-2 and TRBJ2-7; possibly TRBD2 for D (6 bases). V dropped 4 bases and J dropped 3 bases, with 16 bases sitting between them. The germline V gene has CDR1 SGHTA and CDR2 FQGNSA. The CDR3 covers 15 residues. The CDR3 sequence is CASSSGRGSGYEQYF. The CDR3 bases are TGTGCCAGCAGCTCCGGGCGGGGTTCGGGCTACGAGCAGTACTTC.

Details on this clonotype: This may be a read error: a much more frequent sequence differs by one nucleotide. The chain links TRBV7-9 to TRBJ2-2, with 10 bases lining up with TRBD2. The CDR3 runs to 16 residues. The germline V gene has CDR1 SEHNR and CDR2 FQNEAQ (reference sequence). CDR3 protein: CVSSPSGGQNTGELFF. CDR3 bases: TGTGTCAGCAGCCCTAGCGGGGGCCAGAACACCGGGGAGCTGTTTTTT.

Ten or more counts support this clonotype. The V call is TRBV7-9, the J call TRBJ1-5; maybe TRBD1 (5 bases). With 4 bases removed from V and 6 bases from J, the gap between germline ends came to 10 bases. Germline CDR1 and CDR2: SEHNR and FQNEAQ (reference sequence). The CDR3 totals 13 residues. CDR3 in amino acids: CASSSNGAQPQHF. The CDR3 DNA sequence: TGTGCCAGCAGCTCAAACGGGGCTCAGCCCCAGCATTTT.

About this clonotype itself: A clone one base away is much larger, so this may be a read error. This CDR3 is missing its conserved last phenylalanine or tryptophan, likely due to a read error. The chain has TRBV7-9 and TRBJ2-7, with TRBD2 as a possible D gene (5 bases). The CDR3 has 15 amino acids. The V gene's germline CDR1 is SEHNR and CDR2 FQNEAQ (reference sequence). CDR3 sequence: CASSLSEASSHEQYS. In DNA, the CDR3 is TGTGCCAGCAGCTTATCGGAGGCTAGCTCCCACGAGCAGTACTCC.

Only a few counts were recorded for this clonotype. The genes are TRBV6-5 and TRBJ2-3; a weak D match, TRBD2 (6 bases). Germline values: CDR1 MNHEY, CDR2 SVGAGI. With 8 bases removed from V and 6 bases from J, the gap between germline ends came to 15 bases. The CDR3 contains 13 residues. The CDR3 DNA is TGTGCCAGCGGTTGGACTAACCAGGATACGCAGTATTTT. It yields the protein CASGWTNQDTQYF.

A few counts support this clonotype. In nucleotides, the CDR3 is TGTGCCAGCAGCCAAGGGAGGACAGGCCTACCGGCAGATACGCAGTATTTT. It yields the protein CASSQGRTGLPADTQYF. This chain connects TRBV3-1 to TRBJ2-3, with 7 positions matching TRBD1. Looked up from germline, CDR1 is LGHDT and CDR2 is YNNKEL (reference sequence). V trimming: 1 base; J trimming: 4 bases; junction bases outside the gene matches: 11. The CDR3 spans 17 residues.

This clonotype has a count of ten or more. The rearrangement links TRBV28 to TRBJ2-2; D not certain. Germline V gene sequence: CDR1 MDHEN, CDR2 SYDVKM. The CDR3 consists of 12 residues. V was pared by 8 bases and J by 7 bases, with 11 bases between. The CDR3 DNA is TGTGCCAGCGGATTCTTAGGCGGGGAGCTGTTTTTT. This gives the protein CASGFLGGELFF.

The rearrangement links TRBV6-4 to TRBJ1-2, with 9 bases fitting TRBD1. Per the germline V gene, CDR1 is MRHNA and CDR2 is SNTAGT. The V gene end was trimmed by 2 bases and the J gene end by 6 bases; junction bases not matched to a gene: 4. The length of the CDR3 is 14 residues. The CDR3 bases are TGTGCCAGCAGTGACCCGGGACAGGGCGATGGCTACACCTTC. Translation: CASSDPGQGDGYTF.

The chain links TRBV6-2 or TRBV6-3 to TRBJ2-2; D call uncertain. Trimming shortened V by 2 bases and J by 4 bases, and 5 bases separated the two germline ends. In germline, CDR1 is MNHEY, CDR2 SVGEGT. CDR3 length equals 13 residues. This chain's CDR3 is CASSYVTTGELFF. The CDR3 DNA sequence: TGTGCCAGCAGTTACGTCACCACCGGGGAGCTGTTTTTT.

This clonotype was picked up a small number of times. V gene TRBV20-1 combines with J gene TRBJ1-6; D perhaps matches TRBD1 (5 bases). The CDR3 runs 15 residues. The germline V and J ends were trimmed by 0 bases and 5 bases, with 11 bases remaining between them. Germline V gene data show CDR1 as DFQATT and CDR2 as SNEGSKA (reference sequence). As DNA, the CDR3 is TGCAGTGCTAGAGAAGGCGGGGGAGATAATTCACCCCTCCACTTT. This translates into CSAREGGGDNSPLHF.

The CDR3 bases are TGTGCCAGCAGCCCGTCGACTAGCGGGGATACGCAGTATTTT. Its protein is CASSPSTSGDTQYF. The chain combines TRBV27 with TRBJ2-3; 10 bases map to TRBD2. Unmatched junction bases numbered 6, after V lost 6 bases and J lost 6 bases. This CDR3 comprises 14 residues. In germline, CDR1 is MNHEY, CDR2 SMNVEV (reference sequence).

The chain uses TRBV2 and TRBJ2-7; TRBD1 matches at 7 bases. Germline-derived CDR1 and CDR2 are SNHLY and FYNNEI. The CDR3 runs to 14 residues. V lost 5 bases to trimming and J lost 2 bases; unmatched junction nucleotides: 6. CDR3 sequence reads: CASSSPGTAYEQYV. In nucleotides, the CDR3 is TGTGCCAGCAGTTCCCCCGGGACAGCCTACGAGCAGTACGTC.

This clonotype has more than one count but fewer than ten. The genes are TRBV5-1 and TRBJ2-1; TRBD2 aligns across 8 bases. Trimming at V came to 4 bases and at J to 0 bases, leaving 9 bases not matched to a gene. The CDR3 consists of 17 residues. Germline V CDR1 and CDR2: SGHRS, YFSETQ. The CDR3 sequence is CASSTSLAGSSYNEQFF. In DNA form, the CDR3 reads TGCGCCAGCAGCACCTCATTAGCGGGGAGCTCCTACAATGAGCAGTTCTTC.

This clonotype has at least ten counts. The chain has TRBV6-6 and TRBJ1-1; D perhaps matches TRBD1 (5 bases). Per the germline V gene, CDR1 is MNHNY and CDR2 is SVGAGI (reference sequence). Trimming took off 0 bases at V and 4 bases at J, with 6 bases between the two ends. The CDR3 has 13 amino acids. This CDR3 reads CASSYSQVTEAFF. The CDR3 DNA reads TGTGCCAGCAGTTACTCACAGGTCACTGAAGCTTTCTTT.

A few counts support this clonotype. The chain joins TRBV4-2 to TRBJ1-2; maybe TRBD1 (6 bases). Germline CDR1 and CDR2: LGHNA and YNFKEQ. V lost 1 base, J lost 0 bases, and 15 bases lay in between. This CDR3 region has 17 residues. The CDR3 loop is CASSQAVDSPANYGYTF. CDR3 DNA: TGTGCCAGCAGCCAAGCAGTGGACAGTCCAGCTAACTATGGCTACACCTTC.

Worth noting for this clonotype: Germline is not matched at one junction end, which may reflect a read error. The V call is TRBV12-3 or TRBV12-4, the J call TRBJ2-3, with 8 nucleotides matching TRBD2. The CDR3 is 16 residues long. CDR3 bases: TGTGCCAGCACCCCAATAGCGGGGCTTAGGACAGATACGCGGTATTTT. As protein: CASTPIAGLRTDTRYF.

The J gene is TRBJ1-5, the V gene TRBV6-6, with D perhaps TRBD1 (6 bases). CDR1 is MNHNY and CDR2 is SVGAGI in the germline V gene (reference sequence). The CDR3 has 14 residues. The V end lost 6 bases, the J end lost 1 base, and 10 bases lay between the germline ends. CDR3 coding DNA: TGTGCCAGCAGACCCAGGGGCAGCAATCAGCCCCAGCATTTT. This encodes CASRPRGSNQPQHF.

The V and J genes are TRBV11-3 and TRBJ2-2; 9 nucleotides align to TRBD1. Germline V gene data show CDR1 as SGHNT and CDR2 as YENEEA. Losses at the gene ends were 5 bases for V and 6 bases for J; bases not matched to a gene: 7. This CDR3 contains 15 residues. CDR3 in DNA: TGTGCCAGCAGCCAGTGGACAGGGGAATCCGGGGAGCTGTTTTTT. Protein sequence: CASSQWTGESGELFF.

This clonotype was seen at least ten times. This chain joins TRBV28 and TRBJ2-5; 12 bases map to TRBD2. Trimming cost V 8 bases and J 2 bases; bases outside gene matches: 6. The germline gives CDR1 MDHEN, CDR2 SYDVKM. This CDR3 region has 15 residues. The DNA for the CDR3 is TGTGCCAGCCAGACTAGCGGGGGAGATCAAGAGACCCAGTACTTC. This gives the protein CASQTSGGDQETQYF.